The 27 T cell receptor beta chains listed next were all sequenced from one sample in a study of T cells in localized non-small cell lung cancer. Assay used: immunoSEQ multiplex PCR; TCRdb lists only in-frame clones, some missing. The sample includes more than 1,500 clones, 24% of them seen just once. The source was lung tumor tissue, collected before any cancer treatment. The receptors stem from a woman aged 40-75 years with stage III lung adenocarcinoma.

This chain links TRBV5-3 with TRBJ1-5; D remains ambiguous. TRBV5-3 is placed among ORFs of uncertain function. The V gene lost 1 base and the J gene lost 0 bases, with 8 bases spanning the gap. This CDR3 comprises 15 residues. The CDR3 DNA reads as TGTGCCAGAAGCTTGCGGGCGGATAGCAATCAGCCCCAGCATTTT. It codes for CARSLRADSNQPQHF.

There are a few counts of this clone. In DNA form, the CDR3 reads TGTGCCAGCTCACAGGGGGATAGCAATCAGCCCCAGCATTTT. Its translation is CASSQGDSNQPQHF. The chain uses TRBV18 and TRBJ1-5; TRBD1 might be the D (6 bases). The V and J ends lost 4 bases and 0 bases respectively, with 7 bases between them. Germline CDR1 and CDR2: KGHSH and LQKENI. This CDR3 has 14 amino acids.

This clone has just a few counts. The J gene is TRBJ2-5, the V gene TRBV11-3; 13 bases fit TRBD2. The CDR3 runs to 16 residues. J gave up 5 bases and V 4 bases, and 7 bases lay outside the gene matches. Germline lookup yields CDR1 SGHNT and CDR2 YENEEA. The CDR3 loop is CASSSPGLAGLETQYF. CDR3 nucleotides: TGTGCCAGCAGCTCTCCGGGACTAGCGGGACTGGAGACCCAGTACTTC.

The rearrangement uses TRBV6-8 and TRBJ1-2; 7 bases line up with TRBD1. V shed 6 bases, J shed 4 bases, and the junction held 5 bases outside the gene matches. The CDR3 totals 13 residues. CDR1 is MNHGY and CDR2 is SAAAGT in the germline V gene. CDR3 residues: CASRPDRAYGYTF. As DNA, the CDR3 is TGTGCCAGCAGACCAGACAGGGCCTATGGCTACACCTTC.

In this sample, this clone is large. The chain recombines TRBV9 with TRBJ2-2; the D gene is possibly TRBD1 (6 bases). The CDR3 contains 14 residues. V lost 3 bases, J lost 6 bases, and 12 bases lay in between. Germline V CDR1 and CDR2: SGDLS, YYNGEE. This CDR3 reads CASSAYRAAGELFF. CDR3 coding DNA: TGTGCCAGCAGCGCCTACAGGGCCGCCGGGGAGCTGTTTTTT.

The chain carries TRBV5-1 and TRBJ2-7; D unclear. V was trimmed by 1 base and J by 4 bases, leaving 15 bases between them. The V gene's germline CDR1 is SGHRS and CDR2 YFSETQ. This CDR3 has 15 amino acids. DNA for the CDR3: TGCGCCAGCAGCTTGCTTCCAGCCTACGAGTACGAGCAGTACTTC. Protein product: CASSLLPAYEYEQYF.

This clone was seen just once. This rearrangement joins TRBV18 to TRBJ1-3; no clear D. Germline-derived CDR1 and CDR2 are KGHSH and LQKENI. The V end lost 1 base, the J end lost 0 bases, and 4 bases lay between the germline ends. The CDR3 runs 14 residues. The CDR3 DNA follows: TGTGCCAGCTCACCACGGGACTCTGGAAACACCATATATTTT. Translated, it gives CASSPRDSGNTIYF.

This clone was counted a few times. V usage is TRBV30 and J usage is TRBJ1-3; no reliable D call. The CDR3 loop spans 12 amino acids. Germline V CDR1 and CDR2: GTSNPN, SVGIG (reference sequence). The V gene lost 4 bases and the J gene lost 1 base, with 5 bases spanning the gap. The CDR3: CAWKKSGNTIYF. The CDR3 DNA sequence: TGTGCCTGGAAAAAGTCTGGAAACACCATATATTTT.

CDR3 protein: CASSLVTGGADTQYF. CDR3 bases: TGTGCCAGCAGCTTGGTGACAGGGGGCGCAGATACGCAGTATTTT. V usage is TRBV11-1 and J usage is TRBJ2-3; 10 nucleotides match TRBD1. V dropped 3 bases and J dropped 4; count of bases not matched to a gene: 4. Germline lookup yields CDR1 SGHAT and CDR2 FQDESV (reference sequence). The CDR3 is 15 residues long. Looking up the rest from reference TRBV11-1 and TRBJ2-3 gives the full variable domain: EAEVAQSPRYKITEKSQAVAFWCDPISGHATLYWYRQILGQGPELLVQFQDESVVDDSQLPKDRFSAERLKGVDSTLKIQPAELGDSAMYLCASSLVTGGADTQYFGPGTRLTVL.

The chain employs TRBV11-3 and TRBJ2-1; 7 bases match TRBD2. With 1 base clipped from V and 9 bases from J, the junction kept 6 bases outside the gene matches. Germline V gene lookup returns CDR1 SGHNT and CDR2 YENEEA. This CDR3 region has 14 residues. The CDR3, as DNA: TGTGCCAGCAGCTTAGGCCGGGGCGGGGGTGAGCAGTTCTTC. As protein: CASSLGRGGGEQFF. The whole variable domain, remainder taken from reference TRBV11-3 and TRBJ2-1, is EAGVVQSPRYKIIEKKQPVAFWCNPISGHNTLYWYLQNLGQGPELLIRYENEEAVDDSQLPKDRFSAERLKGVDSTLKIQPAELGDSAVYLCASSLGRGGGEQFFGPGTRLTVL.

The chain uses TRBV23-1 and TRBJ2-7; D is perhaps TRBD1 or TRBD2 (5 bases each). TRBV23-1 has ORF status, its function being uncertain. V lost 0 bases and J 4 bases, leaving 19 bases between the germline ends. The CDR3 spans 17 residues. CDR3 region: CASSQSFDGGRHYEQYF. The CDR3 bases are TGCGCCAGCAGTCAATCGTTCGATGGGGGTCGCCATTACGAGCAGTACTTC.

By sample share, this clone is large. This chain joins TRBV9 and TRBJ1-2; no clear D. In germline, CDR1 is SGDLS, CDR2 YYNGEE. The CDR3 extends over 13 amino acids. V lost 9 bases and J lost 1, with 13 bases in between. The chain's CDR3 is CATHEGLNYGYTF. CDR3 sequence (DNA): TGTGCCACCCATGAGGGCCTTAACTATGGCTACACCTTC. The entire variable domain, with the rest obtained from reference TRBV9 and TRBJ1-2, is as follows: DSGVTQTPKHLITATGQRVTLRCSPRSGDLSVYWYQQSLDQGLQFLIQYYNGEERAKGNILERFSAQQFPDLHSELNLSSLELGDSALYFCATHEGLNYGYTFGSGTRLTVV.

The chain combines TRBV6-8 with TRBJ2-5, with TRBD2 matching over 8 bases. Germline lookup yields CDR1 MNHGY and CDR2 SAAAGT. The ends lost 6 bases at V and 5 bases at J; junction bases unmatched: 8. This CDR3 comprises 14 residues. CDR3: CASRESGSKETQYF. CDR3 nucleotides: TGTGCCAGCAGAGAAAGCGGGAGTAAGGAGACCCAGTACTTC.

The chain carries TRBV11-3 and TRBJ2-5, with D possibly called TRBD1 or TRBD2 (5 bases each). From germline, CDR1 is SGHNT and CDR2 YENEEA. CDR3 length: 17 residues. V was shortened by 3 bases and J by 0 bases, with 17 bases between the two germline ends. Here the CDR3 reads CASSLGSGRKNQETQYF. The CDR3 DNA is TGTGCCAGCAGCTTGGGGTCGGGGCGGAAAAACCAAGAGACCCAGTACTTC.

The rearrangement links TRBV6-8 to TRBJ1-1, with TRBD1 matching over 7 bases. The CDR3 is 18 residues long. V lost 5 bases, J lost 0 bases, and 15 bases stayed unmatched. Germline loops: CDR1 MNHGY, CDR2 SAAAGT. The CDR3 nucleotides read TGTGCCAGCAGTGCGAACAGGGGAGTGTTGGTCGTGAACACTGAAGCTTTCTTT. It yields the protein CASSANRGVLVVNTEAFF.

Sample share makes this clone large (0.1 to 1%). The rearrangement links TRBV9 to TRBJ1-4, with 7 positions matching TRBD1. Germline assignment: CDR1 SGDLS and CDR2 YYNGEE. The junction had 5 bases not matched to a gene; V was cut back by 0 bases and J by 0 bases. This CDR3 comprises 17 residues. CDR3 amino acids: CASSVGQGVATNEKLFF. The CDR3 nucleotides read TGTGCCAGCAGCGTAGGACAGGGAGTTGCAACTAATGAAAAACTGTTTTTT.

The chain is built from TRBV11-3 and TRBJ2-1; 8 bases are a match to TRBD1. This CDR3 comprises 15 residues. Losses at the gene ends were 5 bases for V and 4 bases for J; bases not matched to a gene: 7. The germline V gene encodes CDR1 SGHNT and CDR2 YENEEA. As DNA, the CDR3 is TGTGCCAGCAGCCTCGACAGGGGCGCATACAATGAGCAGTTCTTC. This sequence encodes CASSLDRGAYNEQFF.

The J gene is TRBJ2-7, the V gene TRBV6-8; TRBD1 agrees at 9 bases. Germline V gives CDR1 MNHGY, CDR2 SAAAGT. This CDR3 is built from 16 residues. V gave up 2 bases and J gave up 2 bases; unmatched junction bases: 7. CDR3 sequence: CASSYPGTGRPYEQYF. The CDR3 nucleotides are TGTGCCAGCAGTTACCCCGGGACAGGGAGGCCCTACGAGCAGTACTTC.

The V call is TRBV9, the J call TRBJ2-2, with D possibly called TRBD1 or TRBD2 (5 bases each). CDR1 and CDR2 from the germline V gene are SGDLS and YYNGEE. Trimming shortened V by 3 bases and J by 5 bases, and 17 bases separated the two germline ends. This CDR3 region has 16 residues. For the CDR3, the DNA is TGTGCCAGCAGCGGGCCGGGACCCGTTTTGACCGGGGAGCTGTTTTTT. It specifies CASSGPGPVLTGELFF.

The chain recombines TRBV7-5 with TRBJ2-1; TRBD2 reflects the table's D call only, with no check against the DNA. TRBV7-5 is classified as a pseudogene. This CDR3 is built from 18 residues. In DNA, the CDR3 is TGTGCCAGCAGCCCGAGCCTTTACCGGGAAAGGGCCTACAATGAGCAGTTCTTC. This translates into CASSPSLYRERAYNEQFF.

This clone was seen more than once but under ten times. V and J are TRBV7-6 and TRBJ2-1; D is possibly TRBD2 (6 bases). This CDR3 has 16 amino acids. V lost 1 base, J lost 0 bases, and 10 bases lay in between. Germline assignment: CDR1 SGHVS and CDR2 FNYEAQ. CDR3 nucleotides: TGTGCCAGCAGCTTAGGTGCGGGGAGCTCCTACAATGAGCAGTTCTTC. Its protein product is CASSLGAGSSYNEQFF.

Here the CDR3 reads CASSTKLAGVFQETQYF. For the CDR3, the DNA is TGTGCCAGTAGTACGAAATTAGCGGGGGTCTTTCAAGAGACCCAGTACTTC. This chain links TRBV19 with TRBJ2-5; 9 nucleotides agree with TRBD2. Unmatched junction bases numbered 11, after V lost 4 bases and J lost 2 bases. CDR3 length equals 17 residues. CDR1 LNHDA and CDR2 SQIVND come from the germline V gene (reference sequence).

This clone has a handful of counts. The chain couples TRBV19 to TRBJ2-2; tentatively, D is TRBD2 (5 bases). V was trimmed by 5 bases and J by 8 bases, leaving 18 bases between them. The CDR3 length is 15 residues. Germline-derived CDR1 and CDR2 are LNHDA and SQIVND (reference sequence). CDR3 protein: CASSPFLASFGELFF. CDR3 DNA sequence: TGTGCCAGTAGTCCCTTTCTTGCTAGCTTTGGGGAGCTGTTTTTT.

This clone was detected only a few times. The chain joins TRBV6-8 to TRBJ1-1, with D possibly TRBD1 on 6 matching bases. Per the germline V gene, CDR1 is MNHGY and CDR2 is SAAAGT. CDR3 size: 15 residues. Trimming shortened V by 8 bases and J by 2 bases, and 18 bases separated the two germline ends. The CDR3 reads CASLPGAQRNTEAFF. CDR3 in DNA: TGTGCCAGCCTACCGGGGGCTCAGCGAAACACTGAAGCTTTCTTT.

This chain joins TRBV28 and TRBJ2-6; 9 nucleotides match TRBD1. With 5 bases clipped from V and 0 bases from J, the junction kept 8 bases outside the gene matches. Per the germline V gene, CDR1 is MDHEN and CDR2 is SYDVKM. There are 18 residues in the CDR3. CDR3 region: CASSAGTGRGSGANVLTF. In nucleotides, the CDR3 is TGTGCCAGCAGTGCCGGGACAGGGCGCGGCTCTGGGGCCAACGTCCTGACTTTC.

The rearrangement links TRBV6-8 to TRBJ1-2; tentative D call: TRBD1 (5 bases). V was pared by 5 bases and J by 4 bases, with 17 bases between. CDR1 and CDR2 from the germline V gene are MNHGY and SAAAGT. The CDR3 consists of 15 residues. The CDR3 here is CASSEGSGQTYGYTF. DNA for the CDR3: TGTGCCAGCAGTGAGGGTTCGGGGCAGACCTATGGCTACACCTTC.

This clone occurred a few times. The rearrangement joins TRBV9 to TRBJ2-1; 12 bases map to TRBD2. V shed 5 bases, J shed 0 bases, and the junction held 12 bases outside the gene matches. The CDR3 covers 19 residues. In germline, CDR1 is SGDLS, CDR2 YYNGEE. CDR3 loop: CASSGASGRGVYSYNEQFF. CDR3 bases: TGTGCCAGCAGTGGGGCTAGCGGGAGGGGAGTATACTCCTACAATGAGCAGTTCTTC.